This T cell receptor beta chain derives from a study of shared clonotypes between healthy human individuals. Produced via immunoSEQ multiplex PCR; TCRdb's table is partial and in-frame only. The sample records approximately 620,000 clones, approximately 97% being singletons. The V end lost 3 bases, the J end lost 9 bases, and 15 bases lay between the germline ends. The germline V gene encodes CDR1 MNHNS and CDR2 SASEGT. The CDR3 length is 14 residues. Sequencing used naive CD4+ T cells sorted from blood. The sample's subset: CD45RA+ positively selected. This sequence originates from a woman in her 30s in good health. This rearrangement joins TRBV6-1 to TRBJ1-5; the D is unclear. In DNA, the CDR3 is TGTGCCAGCAGTGAGTGGACGGGAGCTCGGCCCCAGCATTTT. Its translation is CASSEWTGARPQHF.